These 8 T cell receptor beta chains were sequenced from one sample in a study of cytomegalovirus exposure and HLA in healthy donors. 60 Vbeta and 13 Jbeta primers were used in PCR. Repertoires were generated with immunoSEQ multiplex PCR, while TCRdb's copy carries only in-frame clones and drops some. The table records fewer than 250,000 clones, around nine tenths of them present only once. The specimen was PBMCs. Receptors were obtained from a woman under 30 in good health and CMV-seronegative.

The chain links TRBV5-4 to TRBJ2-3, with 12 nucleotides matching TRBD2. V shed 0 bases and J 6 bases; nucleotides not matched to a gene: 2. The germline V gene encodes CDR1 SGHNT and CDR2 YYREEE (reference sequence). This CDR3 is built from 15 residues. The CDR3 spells CASSLVTSGGDTQYF. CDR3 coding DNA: TGTGCCAGCAGCTTGGTTACTAGCGGGGGGGATACGCAGTATTTT.

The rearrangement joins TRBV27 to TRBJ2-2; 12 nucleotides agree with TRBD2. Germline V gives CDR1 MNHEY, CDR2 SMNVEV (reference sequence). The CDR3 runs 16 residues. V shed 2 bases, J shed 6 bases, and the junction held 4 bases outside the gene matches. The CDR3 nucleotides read TGTGCCAGCAGTTTAATCGGGACTAGCGGGTCCGGGGAGCTGTTTTTT. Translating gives CASSLIGTSGSGELFF.

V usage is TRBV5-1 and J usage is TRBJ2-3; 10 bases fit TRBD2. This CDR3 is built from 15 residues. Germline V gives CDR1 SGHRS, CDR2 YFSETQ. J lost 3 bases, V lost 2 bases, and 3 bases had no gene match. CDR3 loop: CASSLSGGATDTQYF. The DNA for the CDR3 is TGCGCCAGCAGCTTAAGCGGGGGGGCGACAGATACGCAGTATTTT.

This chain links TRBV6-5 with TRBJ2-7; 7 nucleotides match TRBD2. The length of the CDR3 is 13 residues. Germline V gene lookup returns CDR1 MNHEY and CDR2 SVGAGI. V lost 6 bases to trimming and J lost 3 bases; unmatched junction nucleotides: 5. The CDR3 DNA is TGTGCCAGCAGCGCTAGCGGCAGCTACGAGCAGTACTTC. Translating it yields CASSASGSYEQYF.

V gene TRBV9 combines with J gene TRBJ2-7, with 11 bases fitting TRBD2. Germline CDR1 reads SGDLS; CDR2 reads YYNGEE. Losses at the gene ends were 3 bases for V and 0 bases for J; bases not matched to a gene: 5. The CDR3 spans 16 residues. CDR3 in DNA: TGTGCCAGCAGCGCTGGGGGGACTAGCGGCTCCTACGAGCAGTACTTC. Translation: CASSAGGTSGSYEQYF.

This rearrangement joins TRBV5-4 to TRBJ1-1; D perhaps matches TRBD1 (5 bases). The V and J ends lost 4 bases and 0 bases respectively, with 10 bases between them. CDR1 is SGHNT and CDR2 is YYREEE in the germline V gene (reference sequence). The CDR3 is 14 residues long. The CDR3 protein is CASSPWDLNTEAFF. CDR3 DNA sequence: TGTGCCAGCAGCCCTTGGGACTTGAACACTGAAGCTTTCTTT.

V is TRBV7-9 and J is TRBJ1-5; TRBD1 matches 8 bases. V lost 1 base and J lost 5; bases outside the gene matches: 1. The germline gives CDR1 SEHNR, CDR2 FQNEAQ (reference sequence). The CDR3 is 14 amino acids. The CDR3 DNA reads TGTGCCAGCAGCTTAGGGGGACAGGATCAGCCCCAGCATTTT. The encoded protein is CASSLGGQDQPQHF.

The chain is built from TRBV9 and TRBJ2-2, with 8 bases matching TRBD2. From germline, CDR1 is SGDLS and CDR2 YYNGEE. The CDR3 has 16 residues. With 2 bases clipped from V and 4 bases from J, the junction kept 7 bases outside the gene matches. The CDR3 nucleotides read TGTGCCAGCAGCGTTTTTAGCGGGGCCTCCACCGGGGAGCTGTTTTTT. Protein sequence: CASSVFSGASTGELFF.